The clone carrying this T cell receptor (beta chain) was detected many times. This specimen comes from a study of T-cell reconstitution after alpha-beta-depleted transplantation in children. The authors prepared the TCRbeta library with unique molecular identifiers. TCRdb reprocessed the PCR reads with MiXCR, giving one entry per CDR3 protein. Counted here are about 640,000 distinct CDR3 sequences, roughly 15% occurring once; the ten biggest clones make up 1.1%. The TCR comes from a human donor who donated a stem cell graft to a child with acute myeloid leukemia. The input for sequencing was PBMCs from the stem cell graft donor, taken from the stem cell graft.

The chain's CDR3 is CSASPTSGAYNEQFF. In DNA, the CDR3 is TGCAGTGCTAGTCCGACTAGCGGGGCCTACAATGAGCAGTTCTTC. The rearrangement joins TRBV20-1 to TRBJ2-1; 11 positions agree with TRBD2. Germline CDR1 and CDR2: DFQATT and SNEGSKA (reference sequence). The CDR3 spans 15 residues. J gave up 2 bases and V 3 bases, and 3 bases lay outside the gene matches.